This T cell receptor beta chain originates from a study of blood T cell repertoires in COVID-19. Overall study context: T cells, B-cell-depleted T cells, or PBMCs provided the cDNA or gDNA that served as material.

Authors' data handling: Scientists estimated how many nucleated cells there were by amplifying reference gene primers. Here immunoSEQ multiplex PCR was the method, and the copy in TCRdb shows in-frame clones only, minus some. V and J calls and clone size are as listed in that table; D and trimming were resolved from the DNA. The table lists over 200,000 clones, roughly 90% of them singletons. The CDR3 spans 18 residues. Germline V gives CDR1 SGHAT, CDR2 FQNNGV. V gave up 1 base and J gave up 2 bases; unmatched junction bases: 9. This clone showed up just a few times. The chain employs TRBV11-2 and TRBJ2-7, with 12 positions matching TRBD2. This receptor was identified in a man between 35 and 55 years old with active or convalescent COVID-19. The sample taken for sequencing was peripheral blood. The CDR3 region has the DNA TGTGCCAGCAGCTTAGTCTCCAATGGACTAGCGGGGACCTACGAGCAGTACTTC. It translates to CASSLVSNGLAGTYEQYF.